This TCR beta chain derives from a study of T-cell reconstitution after alpha-beta-depleted transplantation in children. The CDR3 sequence is 14 residues long. Germline trimming cut 3 bases from V and 2 bases from J; bases unmatched to any gene: 3. This clonotype has ten or more counts. Unique molecular identifiers were built into the TCRbeta library. TCRdb analysed the PCR reads with MiXCR anew, one entry per CDR3 protein. The sample yields hundreds of thousands of distinct CDR3 sequences, around 13% seen once. Sequenced here: PBMCs, sampled before TCRalphabeta/CD19-depleted stem cell transplant. The TCR comes from a girl aged 2-15 years with congenital amegakaryocytic thrombocytopenia, due to receive a stem cell transplant. The V and J genes are TRBV12-3 or TRBV12-4 and TRBJ2-7, with 8 nucleotides matching TRBD2. This CDR3 is CASSFTGRAYEQYF. The CDR3 DNA reads TGTGCCAGCAGTTTCACCGGGAGGGCCTACGAGCAGTACTTC.